This T cell receptor (beta chain) was captured in a study of cytomegalovirus exposure and HLA in healthy donors. Study-level points and caveats: The study recorded 150 to 200 TCR beta chains that were cytomegalovirus-associated. Usually a TCR sequence was rare, but some public TCRs were found in many donors. Testing in vitro showed a few CMV-associated chains specific for CMV antigens.

Generated by immunoSEQ multiplex PCR, the TCRdb table keeps only in-frame clones and is missing some. The sample yields more than 250,000 clones, about 90% seen once. On this clone itself: The antigen remains unidentified.

The CDR3 is 16 amino acids. The germline CDR1 and CDR2 sequences are LGHNA and YNFKEQ. V dropped 4 bases and J dropped 4; count of bases not matched to a gene: 7. The chain links TRBV4-2 to TRBJ2-5; 12 bases line up with TRBD2. This receptor was identified in a woman aged 25 to 39 in good health and CMV-seropositive. Sample: PBMCs. As DNA, the CDR3 is TGTGCCAGCAGCCCGAAGACTAGCGGGAGTGCAGAGACCCAGTACTTC. Translation gives CASSPKTSGSAETQYF.